The clone carrying this T cell receptor (beta chain) was seen a handful of times. This record belongs to a study of early T cells in non-severe SARS-CoV-2 infection. Unique molecular identifiers were affixed to single, distinct cDNA molecules. TCRdb re-called the 5' RACE reads through MiXCR, storing one row per CDR3 protein. Counted here are approximately 48,000 distinct CDR3 sequences, approximately 8.5% occurring once; the ten biggest clones make up about 16%. Germline assignment: CDR1 SQVTM and CDR2 ANQGSEA. This CDR3 spans 14 amino acids. V lost 7 bases, J lost 5 bases, and 18 bases lay in between.

The sample comprised whole blood. This clonotype originated in an adult who was a healthcare worker with PCR-confirmed SARS-CoV-2 infection or an uninfected control (not recorded which). The gene calls are TRBV29-1 and TRBJ1-5; D is uncertain. The CDR3 loop reads CSAVGNNFDQPQHF. The DNA of the CDR3 is TGCAGCGCAGTGGGAAACAATTTCGATCAGCCCCAGCATTTT.